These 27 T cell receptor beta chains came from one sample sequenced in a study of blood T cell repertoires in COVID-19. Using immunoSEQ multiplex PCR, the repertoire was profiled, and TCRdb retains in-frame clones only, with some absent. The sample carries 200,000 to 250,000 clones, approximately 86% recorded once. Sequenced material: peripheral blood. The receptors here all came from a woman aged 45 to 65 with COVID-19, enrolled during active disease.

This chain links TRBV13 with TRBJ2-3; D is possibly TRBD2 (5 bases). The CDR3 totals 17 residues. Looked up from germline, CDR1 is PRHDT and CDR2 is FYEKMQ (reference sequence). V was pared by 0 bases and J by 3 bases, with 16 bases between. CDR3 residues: CASSLGIRGWWTDTQYF. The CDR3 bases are TGTGCCAGCAGCTTAGGCATTCGAGGGTGGTGGACAGATACGCAGTATTTT.

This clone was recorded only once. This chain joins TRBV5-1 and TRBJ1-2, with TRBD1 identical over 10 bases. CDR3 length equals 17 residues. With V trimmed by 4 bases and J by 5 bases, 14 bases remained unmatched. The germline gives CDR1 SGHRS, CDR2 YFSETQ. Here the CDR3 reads CASSPYTGTGASYGYTF. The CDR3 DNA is TGCGCCAGCAGCCCGTACACCGGGACAGGGGCGTCATATGGCTACACCTTC. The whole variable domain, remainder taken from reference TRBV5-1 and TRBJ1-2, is KAGVTQTPRYLIKTRGQQVTLSCSPISGHRSVSWYQQTPGQGLQFLFEYFSETQRNKGNFPGRFSGRQFSNSRSEMNVSTLELGDSALYLCASSPYTGTGASYGYTFGSGTRLTVV.

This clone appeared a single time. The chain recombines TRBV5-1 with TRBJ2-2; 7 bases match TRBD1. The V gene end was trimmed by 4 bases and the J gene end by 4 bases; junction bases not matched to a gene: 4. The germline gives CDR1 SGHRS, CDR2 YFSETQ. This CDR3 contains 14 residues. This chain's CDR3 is CASSVTGVTGELFF. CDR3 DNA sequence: TGCGCCAGCAGCGTTACAGGGGTCACCGGGGAGCTGTTTTTT. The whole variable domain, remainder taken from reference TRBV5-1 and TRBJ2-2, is KAGVTQTPRYLIKTRGQQVTLSCSPISGHRSVSWYQQTPGQGLQFLFEYFSETQRNKGNFPGRFSGRQFSNSRSEMNVSTLELGDSALYLCASSVTGVTGELFFGEGSRLTVL.

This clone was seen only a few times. The CDR3 is CASSSPRGVSDYEQYV. CDR3 sequence (DNA): TGTGCCAGCAGCTCACCACGGGGGGTTTCCGACTACGAGCAGTACGTC. The chain joins TRBV21-1 to TRBJ2-7; TRBD2 was called by the table and not checked on the DNA. TRBV21-1 is marked as a pseudogene. The CDR3 runs to 16 residues.

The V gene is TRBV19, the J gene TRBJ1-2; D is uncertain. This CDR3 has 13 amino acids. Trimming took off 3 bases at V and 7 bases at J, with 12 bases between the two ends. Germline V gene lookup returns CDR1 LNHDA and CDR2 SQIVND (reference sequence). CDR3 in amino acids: CASSIPEIGGYTF. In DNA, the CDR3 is TGTGCCAGTAGTATCCCGGAGATCGGTGGCTACACCTTC.

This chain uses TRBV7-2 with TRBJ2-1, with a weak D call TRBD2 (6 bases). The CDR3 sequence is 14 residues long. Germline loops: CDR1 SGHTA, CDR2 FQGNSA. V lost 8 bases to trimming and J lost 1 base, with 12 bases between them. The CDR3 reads CASPPEGSYNEQFF. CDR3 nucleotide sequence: TGTGCCAGCCCCCCGGAGGGGTCCTACAATGAGCAGTTCTTC.

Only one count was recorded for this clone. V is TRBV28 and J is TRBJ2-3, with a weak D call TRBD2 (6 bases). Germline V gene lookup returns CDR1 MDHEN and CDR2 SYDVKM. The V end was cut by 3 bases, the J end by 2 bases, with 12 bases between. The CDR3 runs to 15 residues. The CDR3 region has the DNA TGTGCCAGCAGTTTCTGGAGGGGCGACACAGATACGCAGTATTTT. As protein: CASSFWRGDTDTQYF.

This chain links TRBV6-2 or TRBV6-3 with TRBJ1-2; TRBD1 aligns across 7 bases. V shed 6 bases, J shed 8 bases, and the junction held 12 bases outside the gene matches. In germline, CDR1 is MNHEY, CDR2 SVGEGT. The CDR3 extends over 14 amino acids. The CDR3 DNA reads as TGTGCCAGCAGCGATTGGAGGGACAGCGAAGGCTACACCTTC. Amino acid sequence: CASSDWRDSEGYTF.

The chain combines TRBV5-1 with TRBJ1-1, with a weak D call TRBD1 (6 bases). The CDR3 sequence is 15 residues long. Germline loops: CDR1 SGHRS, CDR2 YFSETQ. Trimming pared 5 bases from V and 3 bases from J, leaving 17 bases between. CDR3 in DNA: TGCGCCAGCAGATCGCAAGGGGGTAGAGACACTGAAGCTTTCTTT. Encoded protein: CASRSQGGRDTEAFF.

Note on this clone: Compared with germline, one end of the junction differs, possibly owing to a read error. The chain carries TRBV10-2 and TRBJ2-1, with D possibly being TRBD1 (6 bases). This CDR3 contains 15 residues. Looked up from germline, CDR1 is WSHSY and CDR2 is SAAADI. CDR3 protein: CAGSEWSAGGIEQFF. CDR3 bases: TGCGCCGGCAGTGAGTGGTCTGCTGGGGGCATTGAGCAGTTCTTC.

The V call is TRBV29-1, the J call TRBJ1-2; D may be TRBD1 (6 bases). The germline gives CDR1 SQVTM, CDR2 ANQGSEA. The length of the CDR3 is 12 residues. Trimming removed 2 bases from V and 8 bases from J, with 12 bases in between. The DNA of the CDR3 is TGCAGCGTTGAAAACAGGGTGATGGGCTACACCTTC. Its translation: CSVENRVMGYTF.

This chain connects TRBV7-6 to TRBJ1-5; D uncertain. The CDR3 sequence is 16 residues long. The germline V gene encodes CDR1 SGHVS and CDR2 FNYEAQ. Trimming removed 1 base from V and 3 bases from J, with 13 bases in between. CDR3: CASSLGRAWDNQPQHF. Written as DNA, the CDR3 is TGTGCCAGCAGCTTAGGGAGGGCTTGGGACAATCAGCCCCAGCATTTT.

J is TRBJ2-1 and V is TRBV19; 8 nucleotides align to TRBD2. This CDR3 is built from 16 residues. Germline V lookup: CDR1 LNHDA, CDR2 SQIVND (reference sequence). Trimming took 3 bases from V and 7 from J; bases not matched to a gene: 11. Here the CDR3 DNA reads TGTGCCAGTAGTATGGTGAGCGGGGGCCACGTAAATGAGCAGTTCTTC. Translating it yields CASSMVSGGHVNEQFF.

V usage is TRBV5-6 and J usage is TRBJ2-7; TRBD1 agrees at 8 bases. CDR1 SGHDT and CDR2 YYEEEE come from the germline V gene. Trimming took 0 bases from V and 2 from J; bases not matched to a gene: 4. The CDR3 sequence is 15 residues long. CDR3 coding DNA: TGTGCCAGCAGCTTGGGACAGGGGAATCCCTACGAGCAGTACGTC. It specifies CASSLGQGNPYEQYV.

The CDR3 loop is CASSSYSNQPQHF. The CDR3 coding sequence is TGTGCCAGCAGCTCCTACTCTAATCAGCCCCAGCATTTT. The chain is built from TRBV7-2 and TRBJ1-5; D not resolved. The V gene lost 4 bases and the J gene lost 4 bases, with 8 bases spanning the gap. CDR1 and CDR2 from the germline V gene are SGHTA and FQGNSA. This CDR3 is 13 amino acids long.

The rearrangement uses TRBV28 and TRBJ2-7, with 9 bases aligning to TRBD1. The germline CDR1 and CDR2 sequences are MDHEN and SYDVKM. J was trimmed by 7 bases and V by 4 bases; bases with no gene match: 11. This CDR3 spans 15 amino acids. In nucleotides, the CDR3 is TGTGCCAGCAGTTCCTACCAACAGGGGGCGGGAGAGCAGTACGTC. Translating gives CASSSYQQGAGEQYV.

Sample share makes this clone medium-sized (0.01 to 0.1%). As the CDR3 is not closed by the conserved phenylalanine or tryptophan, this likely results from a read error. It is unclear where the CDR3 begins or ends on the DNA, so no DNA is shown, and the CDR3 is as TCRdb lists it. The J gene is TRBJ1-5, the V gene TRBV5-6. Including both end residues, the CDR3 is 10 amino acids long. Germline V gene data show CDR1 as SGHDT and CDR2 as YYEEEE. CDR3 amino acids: CASSLAIHLE.

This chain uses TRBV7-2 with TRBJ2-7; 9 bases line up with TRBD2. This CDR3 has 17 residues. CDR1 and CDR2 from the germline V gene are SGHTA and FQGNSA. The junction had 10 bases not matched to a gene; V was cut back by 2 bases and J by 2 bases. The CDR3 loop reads CASSLYPSGATTYEQYF. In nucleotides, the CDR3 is TGTGCCAGCAGCTTATATCCTAGCGGGGCCACCACCTACGAGCAGTACTTC.

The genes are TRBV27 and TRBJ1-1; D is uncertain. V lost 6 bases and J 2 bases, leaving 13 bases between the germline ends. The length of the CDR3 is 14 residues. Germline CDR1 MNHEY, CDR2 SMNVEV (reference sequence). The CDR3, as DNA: TGTGCCAGCAGATTCACAGAAGTAAACACTGAAGCTTTCTTT. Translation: CASRFTEVNTEAFF.

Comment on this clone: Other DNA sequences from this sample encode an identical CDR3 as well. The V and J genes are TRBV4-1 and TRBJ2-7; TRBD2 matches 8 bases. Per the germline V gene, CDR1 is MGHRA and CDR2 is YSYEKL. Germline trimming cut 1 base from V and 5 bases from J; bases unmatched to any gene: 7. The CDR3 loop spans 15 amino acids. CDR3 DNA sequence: TGCGCCAGCAGCCAAGCAGGGCTAGCGGGCGACGAGCAGTACTTC. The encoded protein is CASSQAGLAGDEQYF.

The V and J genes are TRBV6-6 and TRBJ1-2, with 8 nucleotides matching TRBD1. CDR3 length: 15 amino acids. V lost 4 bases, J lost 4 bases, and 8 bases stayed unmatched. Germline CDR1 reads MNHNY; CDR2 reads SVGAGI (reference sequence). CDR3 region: CASSSPGTGRYGYTF. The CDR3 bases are TGTGCCAGCAGTTCCCCCGGGACAGGTCGCTATGGCTACACCTTC.

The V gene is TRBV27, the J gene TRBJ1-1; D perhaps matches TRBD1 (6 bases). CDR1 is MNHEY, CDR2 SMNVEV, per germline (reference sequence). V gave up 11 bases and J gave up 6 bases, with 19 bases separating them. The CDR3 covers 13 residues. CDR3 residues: CAVSGQQNAEAFF. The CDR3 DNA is TGTGCCGTCTCCGGACAGCAAAACGCTGAAGCTTTCTTT.

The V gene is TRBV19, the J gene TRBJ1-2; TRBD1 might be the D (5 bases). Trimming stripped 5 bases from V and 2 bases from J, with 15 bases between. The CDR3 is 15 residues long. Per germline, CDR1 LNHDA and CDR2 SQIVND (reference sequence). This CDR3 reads CASSLQGLGNYGYTF. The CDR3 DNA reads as TGTGCCAGTAGTCTCCAGGGTTTGGGAAACTATGGCTACACCTTC.

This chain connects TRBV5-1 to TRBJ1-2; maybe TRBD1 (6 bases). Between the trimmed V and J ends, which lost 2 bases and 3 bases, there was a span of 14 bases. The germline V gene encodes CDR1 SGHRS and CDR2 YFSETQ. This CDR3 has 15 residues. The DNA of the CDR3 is TGCGCCAGCAGCTTAGGTAGGGGGGGCGACTATGGCTACACCTTC. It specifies CASSLGRGGDYGYTF.

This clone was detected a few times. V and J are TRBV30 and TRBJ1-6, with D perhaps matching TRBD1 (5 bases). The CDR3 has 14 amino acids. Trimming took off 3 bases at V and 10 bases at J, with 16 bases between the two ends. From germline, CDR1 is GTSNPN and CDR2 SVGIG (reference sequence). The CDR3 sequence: CAWRRAGPGSPLHF. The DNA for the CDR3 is TGTGCCTGGAGACGGGCAGGCCCAGGGTCACCCCTCCACTTT.

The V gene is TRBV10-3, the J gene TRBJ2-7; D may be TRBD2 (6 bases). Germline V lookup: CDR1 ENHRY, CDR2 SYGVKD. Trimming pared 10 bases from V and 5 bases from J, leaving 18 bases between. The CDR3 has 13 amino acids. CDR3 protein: CATRGGGWNEQYF. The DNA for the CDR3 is TGTGCCACCCGGGGTGGAGGGTGGAACGAGCAGTACTTC.

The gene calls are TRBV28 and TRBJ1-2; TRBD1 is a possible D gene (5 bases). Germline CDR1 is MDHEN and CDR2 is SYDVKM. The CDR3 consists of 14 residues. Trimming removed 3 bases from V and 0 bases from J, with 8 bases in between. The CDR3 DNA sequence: TGTGCCAGCAGTTTGGGGGGGGCTAACTATGGCTACACCTTC. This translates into CASSLGGANYGYTF.